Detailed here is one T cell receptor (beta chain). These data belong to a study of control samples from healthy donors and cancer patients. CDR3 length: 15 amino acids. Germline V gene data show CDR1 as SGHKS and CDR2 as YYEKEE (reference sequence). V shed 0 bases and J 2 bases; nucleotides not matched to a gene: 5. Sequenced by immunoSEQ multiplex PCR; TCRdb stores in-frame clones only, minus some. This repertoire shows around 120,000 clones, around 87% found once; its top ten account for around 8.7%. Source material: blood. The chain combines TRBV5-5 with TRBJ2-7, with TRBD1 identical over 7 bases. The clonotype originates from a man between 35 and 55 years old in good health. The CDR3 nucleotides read TGTGCCAGCAGCTTGGCCCCGGGACAGCCCTACGAGCAGTACTTC. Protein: CASSLAPGQPYEQYF.